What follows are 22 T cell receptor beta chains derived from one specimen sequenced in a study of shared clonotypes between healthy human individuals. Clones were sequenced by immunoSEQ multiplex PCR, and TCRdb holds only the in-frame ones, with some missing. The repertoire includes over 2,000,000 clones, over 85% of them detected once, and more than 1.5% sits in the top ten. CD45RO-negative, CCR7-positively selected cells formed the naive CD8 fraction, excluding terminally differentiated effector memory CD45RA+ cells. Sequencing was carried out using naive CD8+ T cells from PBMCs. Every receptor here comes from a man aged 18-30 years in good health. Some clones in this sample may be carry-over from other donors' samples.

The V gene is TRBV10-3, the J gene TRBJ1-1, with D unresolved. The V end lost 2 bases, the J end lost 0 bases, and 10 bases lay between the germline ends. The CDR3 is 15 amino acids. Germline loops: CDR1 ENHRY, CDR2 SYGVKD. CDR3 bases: TGTGCCATCAGTGAGGAGGGTTCCTTGAACACTGAAGCTTTCTTT. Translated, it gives CAISEEGSLNTEAFF.

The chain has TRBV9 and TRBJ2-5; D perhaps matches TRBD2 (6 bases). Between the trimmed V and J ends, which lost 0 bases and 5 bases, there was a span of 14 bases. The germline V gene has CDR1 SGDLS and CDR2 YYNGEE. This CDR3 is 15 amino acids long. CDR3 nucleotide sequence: TGTGCCAGCAGCGTAGATAGCGCGGCGGGGGAGACCCAGTACTTC. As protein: CASSVDSAAGETQYF.

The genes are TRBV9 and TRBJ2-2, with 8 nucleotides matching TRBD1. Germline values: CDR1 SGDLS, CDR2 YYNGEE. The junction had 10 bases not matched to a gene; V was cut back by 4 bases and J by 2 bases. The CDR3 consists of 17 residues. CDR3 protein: CASSHPGTGANTGELFF. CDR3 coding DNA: TGTGCCAGCAGCCACCCAGGGACAGGTGCTAACACCGGGGAGCTGTTTTTT. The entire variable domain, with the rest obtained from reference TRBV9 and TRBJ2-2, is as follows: DSGVTQTPKHLITATGQRVTLRCSPRSGDLSVYWYQQSLDQGLQFLIQYYNGEERAKGNILERFSAQQFPDLHSELNLSSLELGDSALYFCASSHPGTGANTGELFFGEGSRLTVL.

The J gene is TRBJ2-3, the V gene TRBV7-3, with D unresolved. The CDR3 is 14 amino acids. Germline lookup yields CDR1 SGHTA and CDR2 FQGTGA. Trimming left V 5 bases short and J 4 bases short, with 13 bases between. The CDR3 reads CASSPLNAPDTQYF. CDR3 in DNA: TGTGCCAGCAGCCCCCTGAATGCTCCAGATACGCAGTATTTT.

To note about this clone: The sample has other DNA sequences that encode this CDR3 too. In DNA form, the CDR3 reads TGTGCCAGCAGGCAGGGCTACAATCAGCCCCAGCATTTT. Residues: CASRQGYNQPQHF. The rearrangement uses TRBV27 and TRBJ1-5; D might be TRBD1 (5 bases). The V gene's germline CDR1 is MNHEY and CDR2 SMNVEV (reference sequence). CDR3 length: 13 residues. Trimming stripped 6 bases from V and 3 bases from J, with 9 bases between.

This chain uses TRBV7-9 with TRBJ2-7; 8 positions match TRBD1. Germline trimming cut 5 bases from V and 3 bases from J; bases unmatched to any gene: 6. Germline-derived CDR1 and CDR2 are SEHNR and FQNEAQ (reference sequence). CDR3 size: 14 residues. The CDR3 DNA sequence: TGTGCCAGCAGCCCGGCAGGGGGCCGCTACGAGCAGTACTTC. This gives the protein CASSPAGGRYEQYF.

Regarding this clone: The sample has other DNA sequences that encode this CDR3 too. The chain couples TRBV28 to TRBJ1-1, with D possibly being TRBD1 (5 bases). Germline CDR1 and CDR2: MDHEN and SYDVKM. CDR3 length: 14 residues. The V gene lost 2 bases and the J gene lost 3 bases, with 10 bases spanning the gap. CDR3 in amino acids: CASSLIGRDTEAFF. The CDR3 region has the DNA TGTGCCAGCAGTTTAATCGGCAGGGACACTGAAGCTTTCTTT.

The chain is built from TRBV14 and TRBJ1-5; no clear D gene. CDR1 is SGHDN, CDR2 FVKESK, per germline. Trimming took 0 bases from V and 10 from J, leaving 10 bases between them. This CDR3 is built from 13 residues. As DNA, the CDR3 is TGTGCCAGCAGCCAAGACTCAAGGGCACCCCAGCATTTT. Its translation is CASSQDSRAPQHF.

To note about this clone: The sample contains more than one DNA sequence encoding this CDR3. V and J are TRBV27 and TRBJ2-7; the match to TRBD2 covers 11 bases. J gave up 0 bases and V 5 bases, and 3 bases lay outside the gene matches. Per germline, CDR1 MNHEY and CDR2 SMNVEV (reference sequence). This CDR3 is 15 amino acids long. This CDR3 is CASSLTSGSSYEQYF. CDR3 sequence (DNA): TGTGCCAGCAGTCTAACTAGCGGGAGCTCCTACGAGCAGTACTTC.

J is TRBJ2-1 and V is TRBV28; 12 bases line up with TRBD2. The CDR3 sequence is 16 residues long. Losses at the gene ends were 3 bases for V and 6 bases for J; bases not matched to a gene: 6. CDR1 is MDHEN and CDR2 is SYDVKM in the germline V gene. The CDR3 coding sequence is TGTGCCAGCAGTTTCCTAGGACTAGCGGGGAGCAATGAGCAGTTCTTC. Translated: CASSFLGLAGSNEQFF.

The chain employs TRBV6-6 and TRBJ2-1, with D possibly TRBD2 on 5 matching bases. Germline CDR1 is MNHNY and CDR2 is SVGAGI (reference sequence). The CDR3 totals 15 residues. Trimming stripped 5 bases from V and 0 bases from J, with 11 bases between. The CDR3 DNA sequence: TGTGCCAGCAGTAATAGCGCCAGCTCCTACAATGAGCAGTTCTTC. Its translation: CASSNSASSYNEQFF.

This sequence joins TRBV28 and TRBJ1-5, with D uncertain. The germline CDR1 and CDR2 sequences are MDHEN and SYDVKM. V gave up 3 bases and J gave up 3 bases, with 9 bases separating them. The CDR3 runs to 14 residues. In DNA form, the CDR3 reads TGTGCCAGCAGTTTTCCTGGATACAATCAGCCCCAGCATTTT. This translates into CASSFPGYNQPQHF.

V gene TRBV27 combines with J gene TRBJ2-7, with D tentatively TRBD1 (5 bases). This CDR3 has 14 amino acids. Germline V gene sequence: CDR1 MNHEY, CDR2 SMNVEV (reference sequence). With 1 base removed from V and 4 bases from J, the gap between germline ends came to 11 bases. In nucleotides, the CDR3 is TGTGCCAGCAGTTTATTCAACAGGAGATACGAGCAGTACTTC. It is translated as CASSLFNRRYEQYF.

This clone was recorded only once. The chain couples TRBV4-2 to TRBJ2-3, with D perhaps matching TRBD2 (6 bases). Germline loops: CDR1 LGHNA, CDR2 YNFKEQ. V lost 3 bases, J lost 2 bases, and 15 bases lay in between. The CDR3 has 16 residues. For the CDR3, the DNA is TGTGCCAGCAGCCAGCGAACCGGACTATACACAGATACGCAGTATTTT. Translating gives CASSQRTGLYTDTQYF.

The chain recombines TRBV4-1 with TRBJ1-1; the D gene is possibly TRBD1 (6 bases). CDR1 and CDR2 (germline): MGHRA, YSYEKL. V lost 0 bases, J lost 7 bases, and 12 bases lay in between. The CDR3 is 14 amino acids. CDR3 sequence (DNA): TGCGCCAGCAGCCAAGAGGGGACACCCTATGAAGCTTTCTTT. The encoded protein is CASSQEGTPYEAFF.

The CDR3 bases are TGTGCCAGCAGCTGGGGAGGGAACTTCTACGAGCAGTACTTC. Its protein product is CASSWGGNFYEQYF. The V and J genes are TRBV5-4 and TRBJ2-7; 7 bases agree with TRBD2. Germline-derived CDR1 and CDR2 are SGHNT and YYREEE (reference sequence). The CDR3 length is 14 residues. Trimming at V came to 3 bases and at J to 3 bases, leaving 6 bases not matched to a gene.

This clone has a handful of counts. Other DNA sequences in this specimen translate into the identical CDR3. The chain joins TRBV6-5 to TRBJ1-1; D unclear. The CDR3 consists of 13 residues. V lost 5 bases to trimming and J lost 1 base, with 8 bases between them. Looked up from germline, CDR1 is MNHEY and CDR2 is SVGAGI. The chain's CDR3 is CASSPGENTEAFF. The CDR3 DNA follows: TGTGCCAGCAGTCCCGGGGAGAACACTGAAGCTTTCTTT.

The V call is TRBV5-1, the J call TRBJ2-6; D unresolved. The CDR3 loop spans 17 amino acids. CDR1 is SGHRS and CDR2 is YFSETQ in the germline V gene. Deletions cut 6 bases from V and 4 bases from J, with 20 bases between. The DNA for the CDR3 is TGCGCCAGCAACGGAGATGGGGTCCCCTTGGGGGCCAACGTCCTGACTTTC. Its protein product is CASNGDGVPLGANVLTF. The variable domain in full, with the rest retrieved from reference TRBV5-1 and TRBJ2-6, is KAGVTQTPRYLIKTRGQQVTLSCSPISGHRSVSWYQQTPGQGLQFLFEYFSETQRNKGNFPGRFSGRQFSNSRSEMNVSTLELGDSALYLCASNGDGVPLGANVLTFGAGSRLTVL.

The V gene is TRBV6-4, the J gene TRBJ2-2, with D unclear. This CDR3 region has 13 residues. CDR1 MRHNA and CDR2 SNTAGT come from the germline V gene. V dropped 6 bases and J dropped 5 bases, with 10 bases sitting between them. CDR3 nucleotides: TGTGCCAGCAGGGGTACAAATACCGGGGAGCTGTTTTTT. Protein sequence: CASRGTNTGELFF.

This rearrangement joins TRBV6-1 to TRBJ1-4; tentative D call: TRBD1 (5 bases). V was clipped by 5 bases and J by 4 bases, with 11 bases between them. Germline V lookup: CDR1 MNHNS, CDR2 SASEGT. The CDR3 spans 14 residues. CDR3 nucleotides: TGTGCCAGCAGTCGGGACGTCCTTAATGAAAAACTGTTTTTT. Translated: CASSRDVLNEKLFF.

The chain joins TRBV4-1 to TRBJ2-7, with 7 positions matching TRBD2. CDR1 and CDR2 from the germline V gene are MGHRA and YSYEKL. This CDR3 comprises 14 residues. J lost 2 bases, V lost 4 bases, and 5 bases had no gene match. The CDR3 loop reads CASSPGGGAYEQYF. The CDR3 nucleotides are TGCGCCAGCAGCCCTGGTGGGGGGGCCTACGAGCAGTACTTC.

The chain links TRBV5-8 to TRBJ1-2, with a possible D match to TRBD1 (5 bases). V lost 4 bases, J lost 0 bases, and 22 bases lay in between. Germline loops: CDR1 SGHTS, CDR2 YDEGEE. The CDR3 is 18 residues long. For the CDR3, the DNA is TGTGCCAGCAGCCTTCTAAAAGGGGTCCGCTCCTCTAACTATGGCTACACCTTC. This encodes CASSLLKGVRSSNYGYTF.